Detailed here is one T cell receptor (beta chain). These data are taken from a study of blood T cells in healthy people across ages. Primed by a sample-barcoded 5' primer and a J-beta primer mix, a second PCR proceeded for about 7 to 11 cycles. TCRdb re-called the 5' RACE reads with MiXCR, one entry per CDR3 protein. The repertoire holds 550,000 to 750,000 distinct CDR3 sequences, approximately 21% seen once, with 3% to 4.5% in the top ten. At least 6.5 million PBMCs were isolated per sample. The length of the CDR3 is 14 residues. In germline, CDR1 is MNHEY, CDR2 SVGEGT. V was trimmed by 7 bases and J by 0 bases, leaving 9 bases between them.

This clonotype was obtained from a man between 65 and 80 years old in good health. The chain recombines TRBV6-2 or TRBV6-3 with TRBJ2-2; D is unresolved. Input material: blood. The CDR3 is CASNPRANTGELFF. DNA of the CDR3: TGTGCCAGCAATCCACGGGCGAACACCGGGGAGCTGTTTTTT.